This T cell receptor (beta chain) originates from a study of blood T cell repertoires in COVID-19. At the level of the study: Donors in the United States, Italy and Spain gave samples during acute or convalescent COVID-19. From T cells, B-cell-depleted T cells, or PBMCs came the material, which was cDNA or gDNA.

Assay: immunoSEQ multiplex PCR; the TCRdb copy retains only in-frame clones and omits some. The sample yields approximately 480,000 clones, approximately 89% seen once. Followed over time, Seattle patients had been enrolled while infection was active. This CDR3 region has 14 residues. Unmatched junction bases numbered 4, after V lost 4 bases and J lost 7 bases. Looked up from germline, CDR1 is LNHDA and CDR2 is SQIVND (reference sequence). The chain has TRBV19 and TRBJ2-1, with TRBD1 matching 10 bases. This receptor was obtained from a young man with COVID-19, enrolled during active disease. Specimen: peripheral blood. The CDR3 DNA is TGTGCCAGTAGTAACTGGACAGGGGGAAATGAGCAGTTCTTC. Its translation: CASSNWTGGNEQFF.